This TCR beta chain was observed in a study of T cell repertoires in cytomegalovirus infection. Study-level findings and limits: CMV-specific HLA-C-restricted TCR beta clonotypes dominated the ex vivo response. Cumulated frequencies of public TCR beta families served to identify carriers of CMV plus the relevant HLA.

MiXCR was run by TCRdb on the reads, yielding one entry per CDR3 protein. The sample gives tens of thousands of distinct CDR3 sequences, under 55% of which show up once; roughly 93% is in the top ten. This clonotype was observed many times. As yet, its antigen is unknown. J gave up 3 bases and V 2 bases, and 18 bases lay outside the gene matches. The germline gives CDR1 SGHTA, CDR2 FQGNSA. The CDR3 is 20 residues long. This sequence was found in a human donor in good health (CMV status not recorded). Some clones in this sample may be carry-over from other donors' samples. The chain employs TRBV7-2 and TRBJ2-3; 9 bases align to TRBD1. The source material was CD8+ T cells from cultured PBMCs, sampled from culture after CMV antigen stimulation. The CDR3 loop is CASSLSPWARTGVITDTQYF. In nucleotides, the CDR3 is TGTGCCAGCAGCTTATCCCCGTGGGCCCGGACAGGGGTGATTACAGATACGCAGTATTTT.